Shown below are 29 T cell receptor beta chains from a single sample sequenced in a study of blood T cell repertoires in COVID-19. Clones were read by immunoSEQ multiplex PCR, and TCRdb kept only the in-frame ones, dropping some. Of approximately 89,000 clones listed, approximately 78% are singletons. Sequences were obtained from peripheral blood. These receptors all stem from a human donor in a cohort sampled during active COVID-19.

The chain couples TRBV15 to TRBJ1-4; no clear D gene. Germline V gene data show CDR1 as LNHNV and CDR2 as YYDKDF (reference sequence). Trimming took off 0 bases at V and 8 bases at J, with 10 bases between the two ends. The CDR3 contains 14 residues. The CDR3 is CATSRDLGVEKLFF. The CDR3 nucleotides read TGTGCCACCAGCAGAGATCTCGGAGTGGAAAAACTGTTTTTT.

This chain joins TRBV28 and TRBJ1-6, with a weak D call TRBD1 (5 bases). The CDR3 extends over 14 amino acids. V lost 2 bases, J lost 8 bases, and 10 bases lay in between. CDR1 and CDR2 (germline): MDHEN, SYDVKM. CDR3 in DNA: TGTGCCAGCAGTTTAGGCAGGGTTGATTCACCCCTCCACTTT. This sequence encodes CASSLGRVDSPLHF. The entire variable domain, with the rest obtained from reference TRBV28 and TRBJ1-6, is as follows: DVKVTQSSRYLVKRTGEKVFLECVQDMDHENMFWYRQDPGLGLRLIYFSYDVKMKEKGDIPEGYSVSREKKERFSLILESASTNQTSMYLCASSLGRVDSPLHFGNGTRLTVT.

The V gene is TRBV6-5, the J gene TRBJ2-5; maybe TRBD2 (5 bases). From germline, CDR1 is MNHEY and CDR2 SVGAGI. Trimming removed 2 bases from V and 4 bases from J, with 5 bases in between. The CDR3 runs 12 residues. This CDR3 is CASSYGGETQYF. CDR3 DNA sequence: TGTGCCAGCAGTTACGGAGGAGAGACCCAGTACTTC.

The chain employs TRBV7-2 and TRBJ2-5; a weak D match, TRBD2 (6 bases). CDR1 is SGHTA, CDR2 FQGNSA, per germline. Trimming stripped 0 bases from V and 0 bases from J, with 8 bases between. CDR3 size: 15 residues. The CDR3 here is CASSLARGYQETQYF. The CDR3 DNA sequence: TGTGCCAGCAGCTTAGCGCGGGGATACCAAGAGACCCAGTACTTC.

The V gene is TRBV5-4, the J gene TRBJ1-2; the D gene is possibly TRBD1 (6 bases). Trimming took off 0 bases at V and 3 bases at J, with 12 bases between the two ends. The CDR3 runs 15 residues. Germline V gene data show CDR1 as SGHNT and CDR2 as YYREEE (reference sequence). This CDR3 reads CASSLAAGADYGYTF. Written as DNA, the CDR3 is TGTGCCAGCAGCTTGGCAGCGGGGGCTGACTATGGCTACACCTTC.

The J gene is TRBJ1-5, the V gene TRBV27; D is perhaps TRBD1 (5 bases). V was cut by 0 bases and J by 3 bases, with 12 bases left in between. Germline V gives CDR1 MNHEY, CDR2 SMNVEV (reference sequence). The CDR3 loop spans 16 amino acids. Written as DNA, the CDR3 is TGTGCCAGCAGTTTATCTCGACAGAACTACAATCAGCCCCAGCATTTT. Protein: CASSLSRQNYNQPQHF.

The chain couples TRBV5-4 to TRBJ1-4, with D perhaps matching TRBD1 (5 bases). V was pared by 2 bases and J by 8 bases, with 10 bases between. Germline V gene lookup returns CDR1 SGHNT and CDR2 YYREEE (reference sequence). The CDR3 runs to 13 residues. In DNA form, the CDR3 reads TGTGCCAGCAGCTTTGGACAAGCCGAAAAACTGTTTTTT. The encoded protein is CASSFGQAEKLFF.

V and J are TRBV3-1 (or the pseudogene TRBV3-2) and TRBJ2-3; D not certain. The CDR3 spans 17 residues. Germline V gene data show CDR1 as LGHDT and CDR2 as YNNKEL (reference sequence). Trimming stripped 2 bases from V and 3 bases from J, with 18 bases between. The CDR3 DNA is TGTGCCAGCAGCCAATCTTCTGTATCCTGGAGTACAGATACGCAGTATTTT. Translated: CASSQSSVSWSTDTQYF.

This clone was recorded only once. The rearrangement links TRBV14 to TRBJ2-3; the match to TRBD2 covers 7 bases. This CDR3 spans 16 amino acids. The trim removed 2 bases at V and 1 base at J, leaving 6 bases unmatched. Germline CDR1 and CDR2: SGHDN and FVKESK. The CDR3 spells CASSQPRLARTDTQYF. As DNA, the CDR3 is TGTGCCAGCAGCCAACCAAGACTAGCCCGCACAGATACGCAGTATTTT.

The chain couples TRBV2 to TRBJ2-1; D gene unclear. V lost 4 bases and J 11 bases, leaving 12 bases between the germline ends. CDR1 and CDR2 (germline): SNHLY, FYNNEI. The CDR3 runs to 12 residues. CDR3 residues: CASSAQLLKQFF. The CDR3 DNA reads as TGTGCCAGCAGTGCACAGCTCCTAAAGCAGTTCTTC.

The rearrangement uses TRBV15 and TRBJ2-3; TRBD1 is a possible D gene (6 bases). The CDR3 contains 17 residues. V was pared by 5 bases and J by 0 bases, with 18 bases between. Germline V gene data show CDR1 as LNHNV and CDR2 as YYDKDF (reference sequence). The CDR3 DNA sequence: TGTGCCACCAGCTTGCTACAGGGATACGTAAGCACAGATACGCAGTATTTT. This translates into CATSLLQGYVSTDTQYF.

The CDR3 DNA is TGTGCCAGCAGTTTTTGGGCGATAGACACCGGGGAGCTGTTTTTT. Translation: CASSFWAIDTGELFF. The genes are TRBV27 and TRBJ2-2; D unclear. The CDR3 is 15 residues long. V was trimmed by 3 bases and J by 3 bases, leaving 11 bases between them. Germline V CDR1 and CDR2: MNHEY, SMNVEV (reference sequence).

The sample holds one count of this clone. CDR3 nucleotide sequence: TGTGCCAGCAGTTACGGAGTAGGCTCGAACACCGGGGAGCTGTTTTTT. This translates into CASSYGVGSNTGELFF. The rearrangement uses TRBV6-6 and TRBJ2-2; D is unresolved. The CDR3 totals 16 residues. Germline loops: CDR1 MNHNY, CDR2 SVGAGI (reference sequence). Trimming cost V 2 bases and J 0 bases, with 10 bases left between them.

This clone was detected once. The chain is built from TRBV5-1 and TRBJ1-3, with no clear D. Trimming pared 1 base from V and 7 bases from J, leaving 9 bases between. This CDR3 is built from 13 residues. The germline V gene encodes CDR1 SGHRS and CDR2 YFSETQ. The CDR3, as DNA: TGCGCCAGCAGCTTGCCCGGCGGTAACACCATATATTTT. It specifies CASSLPGGNTIYF.

This clone was recorded only once. The chain employs TRBV4-2 and TRBJ2-7; 8 bases map to TRBD2. V shed 1 base and J 5 bases; nucleotides not matched to a gene: 7. The CDR3 has 15 residues. Germline lookup yields CDR1 LGHNA and CDR2 YNFKEQ. The CDR3 here is CASSQGQRGYDEQYF. Written as DNA, the CDR3 is TGTGCCAGCAGCCAAGGGCAGCGGGGGTATGACGAGCAGTACTTC.

For this clone: This CDR3 is also generated by other DNA sequences in the sample. The chain uses TRBV9 and TRBJ2-5, with 7 bases aligning to TRBD2. V shed 2 bases, J shed 0 bases, and the junction held 1 base outside the gene matches. In germline, CDR1 is SGDLS, CDR2 YYNGEE. CDR3 length: 14 amino acids. CDR3 loop: CASSVGGYQETQYF. DNA of the CDR3: TGTGCCAGCAGCGTGGGGGGGTACCAAGAGACCCAGTACTTC.

CDR3 sequence reads: CASTPTAGQSYEQYF. The DNA for the CDR3 is TGTGCCAGCACCCCCACCGCAGGCCAGTCCTACGAGCAGTACTTC. The chain uses TRBV7-6 and TRBJ2-7, with no clear D. The germline CDR1 and CDR2 sequences are SGHVS and FNYEAQ. Trimming left V 7 bases short and J 1 base short, with 17 bases between. The CDR3 length is 15 residues. Variable domain in full (rest from reference TRBV7-6 and TRBJ2-7): GAGVSQSPRYKVTKRGQDVALRCDPISGHVSLYWYRQALGQGPEFLTYFNYEAQQDKSGLPNDRFSAERPEGSISTLTIQRTEQRDSAMYRCASTPTAGQSYEQYFGPGTRLTVT.

This clone is a singleton in its sample. The CDR3 spells CASSQGGGFMNTEAFF. CDR3 nucleotide sequence: TGCGCCAGCAGCCAAGGGGGAGGATTTATGAACACTGAAGCTTTCTTT. The V call is TRBV4-1, the J call TRBJ1-1; D not resolved. The CDR3 is 16 amino acids. V lost 1 base and J 0 bases, leaving 12 bases between the germline ends. CDR1 MGHRA and CDR2 YSYEKL come from the germline V gene.

The rearrangement joins TRBV7-9 to TRBJ2-2; TRBD1 agrees at 10 bases. The J segment lost 4 bases and the V segment lost 5 bases, leaving 4 bases of the junction unmatched. The CDR3 contains 15 residues. Per germline, CDR1 SEHNR and CDR2 FQNEAQ (reference sequence). The CDR3 region is CASSLGTGATGELFF. The CDR3 nucleotides read TGTGCCAGCAGCCTCGGGACAGGGGCCACCGGGGAGCTGTTTTTT.

This CDR3 is CASSYSGQGISGGYTF. The DNA for the CDR3 is TGTGCCAGCAGTTACTCGGGACAGGGCATATCAGGGGGCTACACCTTC. The rearrangement links TRBV6-6 to TRBJ1-2, with 9 bases fitting TRBD1. V was clipped by 0 bases and J by 8 bases; unmatched bases: 10. Germline V gives CDR1 MNHNY, CDR2 SVGAGI (reference sequence). The CDR3 has 16 amino acids.

J is TRBJ1-2 and V is TRBV6-5, with D perhaps matching TRBD1 (6 bases). V lost 9 bases, J lost 1 base, and 18 bases lay in between. CDR1 and CDR2 from the germline V gene are MNHEY and SVGAGI. CDR3 size: 15 residues. The CDR3 loop reads CASRPDRTFNYGYTF. The CDR3 nucleotides are TGTGCCAGTCGTCCGGACAGAACTTTTAACTATGGCTACACCTTC.

V usage is TRBV4-2 and J usage is TRBJ2-1; 7 bases align to TRBD2. Germline V CDR1 and CDR2: LGHNA, YNFKEQ. With V trimmed by 5 bases and J by 0 bases, 10 bases remained unmatched. This CDR3 has 17 residues. CDR3 nucleotide sequence: TGTGCCAGCAGCTCACACCTAGCGGCGAGCTCCTACAATGAGCAGTTCTTC. This codes for CASSSHLAASSYNEQFF.

The V call is TRBV19, the J call TRBJ2-7; perhaps TRBD1 as D (6 bases). Deletions cut 4 bases from V and 0 bases from J, with 13 bases between. CDR1 LNHDA and CDR2 SQIVND come from the germline V gene (reference sequence). The length of the CDR3 is 15 residues. The CDR3 DNA sequence: TGTGCCAGTAGTACAAGACAGGAAAACTCCTACGAGCAGTACTTC. This codes for CASSTRQENSYEQYF.

The CDR3 DNA is TGCAGCGTGAGGACAAATGTCAACGAGCAGTACTTC. Encoded protein: CSVRTNVNEQYF. V gene TRBV29-1 combines with J gene TRBJ2-7, with D perhaps TRBD1 (5 bases). Germline V CDR1 and CDR2: SQVTM, ANQGSEA. The CDR3 length is 12 residues. Trimming pared 6 bases from V and 5 bases from J, leaving 14 bases between.

This rearrangement joins TRBV3-1 (or the pseudogene TRBV3-2) to TRBJ1-5; TRBD1 aligns across 10 bases. Germline V gene lookup returns CDR1 LGHDT and CDR2 YNNKEL (reference sequence). The CDR3 extends over 16 amino acids. The trim removed 3 bases at V and 4 bases at J, leaving 6 bases unmatched. The CDR3 nucleotides read TGTGCCAGCAGCCACTCGGACAGGGGGGATAATCAGCCCCAGCATTTT. This gives the protein CASSHSDRGDNQPQHF.

This clone was found once. The CDR3 DNA sequence: TGTGCCAGCAGCCAAATGGAGGGCACTGAAGCTTTCTTT. Its protein product is CASSQMEGTEAFF. V and J are TRBV5-4 and TRBJ1-1; D is undetermined. The CDR3 has 13 amino acids. V lost 4 bases, J lost 4 bases, and 11 bases lay in between. Germline CDR1 and CDR2: SGHNT and YYREEE (reference sequence).

The V call is TRBV5-1, the J call TRBJ1-2; D is undetermined. Trimming removed 4 bases from V and 4 bases from J, with 8 bases in between. Germline values: CDR1 SGHRS, CDR2 YFSETQ. The CDR3 contains 12 residues. CDR3 loop: CASSVTTYGYTF. As DNA, the CDR3 is TGCGCCAGCAGCGTTACAACCTATGGCTACACCTTC. Combining the CDR3 with reference TRBV5-1 and TRBJ1-2 gives the whole variable domain KAGVTQTPRYLIKTRGQQVTLSCSPISGHRSVSWYQQTPGQGLQFLFEYFSETQRNKGNFPGRFSGRQFSNSRSEMNVSTLELGDSALYLCASSVTTYGYTFGSGTRLTVV.

This clone was seen more than once but under ten times. The chain links TRBV7-2 to TRBJ1-2, with TRBD1 matching over 8 bases. V was clipped by 5 bases and J by 2 bases; unmatched bases: 10. CDR3 length: 16 amino acids. From germline, CDR1 is SGHTA and CDR2 FQGNSA. The CDR3 here is CASSPKTGVVNYGYTF. CDR3 in DNA: TGTGCCAGCAGCCCGAAGACAGGGGTGGTCAACTATGGCTACACCTTC.

V is TRBV5-1 and J is TRBJ2-2; a weak D match, TRBD2 (6 bases). The CDR3 is 17 amino acids. Germline CDR1 is SGHRS and CDR2 is YFSETQ. V was cut by 1 base and J by 0 bases, with 13 bases left in between. In DNA form, the CDR3 reads TGCGCCAGCAGCTTGAGGCGGGGCCCTACGAACACCGGGGAGCTGTTTTTT. Translating it yields CASSLRRGPTNTGELFF.